This TCR beta chain was recovered during a study of T cell responses to AZD1222 COVID-19 vaccine. Findings of the study overall: Spike-specific TCR breadth and depth grew following two AZD1222 doses. Donors were largely white British and mainly female; clonal diversity was possibly underestimated. Seropositivity was recorded at baseline in only 6 or 7 AZD1222 recipients. Among spike-specific TCRs, nearly half reportedly target unmutated variant regions.

Clones were read by immunoSEQ multiplex PCR, and TCRdb kept only the in-frame ones, dropping some. The sample contains 130,000 or so clones, over 85% of which appear only once. On this clone: Its antigen is unknown.

V lost 3 bases to trimming and J lost 4 bases, with 13 bases between them. Germline-derived CDR1 and CDR2 are SGHDT and YYEEEE. The CDR3 spans 15 residues. The rearrangement joins TRBV5-6 to TRBJ2-2, with unresolved D. This receptor was taken from an adult in good health. The starting material was peripheral blood, obtained on day 0 of MenACWY control vaccination. CDR3 nucleotide sequence: TGTGCCAGCAGCTCTCTCCCTTCCGGCACCGGGGAGCTGTTTTTT. Its protein product is CASSSLPSGTGELFF.